Below, one TCR beta chain is given with its context. The specificity of this receptor is unknown. The data stem from a study of cytomegalovirus exposure and HLA in healthy donors (dated by TCRdb to 2016 to 2017). Background for the entire study: An earlier analysis of roughly 610 of the donors reported roughly 300 Gb of sequence data and 95 million to 130 million unique TCR beta sequences obtained from some 170 million T cells. Among the roughly 400 genotyped donors, about 83% belonged to the genetic ancestry cluster associated with self-reported Caucasian donors. About 320 gigabases of sequencing data and around 87 million unique TCR sequences were included in an early release covering around 650 HLA-typed donors. The number of typed donors differed by locus: roughly 629-630 for A, B, C, DRB1 and DQB1; 500 to 550 for DQA1; approximately 600 for DPA1; and roughly 450 for DPB1. Genome-wide SNP genotypes for about 60% of the 666 donors were used in a later genetic analysis, which treated that subset as a discovery cohort. Donor age, sex, ethnicity and CMV serostatus were compiled alongside the repertoire data. Along with the approximately 620-subject first cohort, a separate validation cohort of approximately 110 different subjects was used. The aim of the study was to test whether cataloging public T cell receptors could identify signatures of past pathogen exposure. Five DR-DQ haplotypes were treated as single units for association and clustering because of strong linkage in the cohort. The study combined high-throughput TCR immunosequencing, statistical association of individual TCRs with disease status, and machine learning to predict cytomegalovirus infection status. An earlier analysis of roughly 580 of the donors used high-throughput TCR beta sequencing to judge whether each TCR beta V gene segment behaved as functional or pseudogenic. To study patterns of TCR occurrence, a later analysis re-analyzed previously published TCR beta repertoires from 700 or so donors and added high-resolution HLA genotyping. Rather than drawing on any new phenotypic data, the later analysis identified candidate immune exposures from TCR beta sequences and the way those sequences occurred across donors. All discovery cohort repertoires had been generated using a single sequencing platform. The study profiled the T cell repertoires of 666 subjects by immunosequencing and related them to cytomegalovirus serostatus. HLA typing covered class I and class II loci at four-digit resolution. Among approximately 370 genotyped donors of the cohort, an average of around 240,000 unique TCR beta nucleotide sequences was sequenced per donor, of which about 18% were non-productive.

The study at large found these results: CMV serostatus was the only immune exposure information available for the cohort. Strong co-occurrence of HLA alleles, especially DR and DQ, made assigning TCR associations to individual alleles difficult. In this cohort, only TCR beta chains were sequenced, and detectable features were limited by the absence of alpha or paired-chain data. A few of the identified cytomegalovirus-associated TCR beta chains were confirmed in vitro to be specific for cytomegalovirus antigens. Because counts were too low, about 15 rarely observed V segments, including chromosome 9 orphons, were left out of the earlier analysis of 587 of the donors. Broadly in line with IMGT annotations, most TCR beta V segments showed up in productive rearrangements about 90% or about 30% of the time in an earlier analysis of several hundred of the donors. The study listed 164 TCR beta chains as associated with cytomegalovirus. A further reported finding was that TCR beta sequences accurately predicted the HLA-A and HLA-B alleles for most subjects in the first cohort. Most TCR sequences were seen in very few donors, while some public TCRs were found in many individuals. A later analysis found that most CMV-associated TCR beta chains appeared HLA-restricted, with HLA associations seemingly driven largely by CMV exposure. The sequencing pipeline was judged likely to have produced a cluster of highly shared sequence variants as a technical artifact. In a later analysis, the rate of TCR association differed among HLA loci, with DRB1 alleles having the most associated TCRs and HLA-C alleles having the fewest. In a later genetic analysis, a missense DCLRE1C variant was associated with V-gene and J-gene trimming of TCR beta chains, and the association was replicated in an independent cohort. Compared with the 666-donor mean, donors in an Asian-associated ancestry cluster had fewer N-insertions in productive TCRs, according to a later genetic analysis. The 87-base-pair reads could not distinguish some IMGT-functional V segments, including TRBV6-2 and TRBV6-3, so those segments were excluded. Roughly uniform sequencing depth across donors was assumed in presence/absence analyses, although this assumption may not hold. Linkage disequilibrium might explain the correlated functional status among segregating V segments, but an unknown experimental factor could not be ruled out. The authors suggested that the approach could potentially be generalized to other disease states and immunological phenotypes. Because some donors lacked HLA typing at each locus, the association tests relied only on the typed subset. Several of the top co-occurrence clusters appeared to be linked to parvovirus B19, influenza, CMV and Epstein-Barr virus, according to a later analysis. A later analysis found that HLA-associated TCR beta chains were more clonally expanded and had lower generation probabilities than equally common non-associated chains. Specific HLA alleles were associated with over 15,000 TCR beta sequences at a false discovery rate of 0.05 in a later analysis. In both the original and validation cohorts, the classifier was reported to diagnose cytomegalovirus status with high specificity and sensitivity.

The cohort comprised around 700 healthy bone marrow donors. At the time of sampling, all cohort members were nominally healthy, though unrecorded immune exposures were likely present. The donor was CMV seropositive and belonged to the group of 250 to 350 seropositive cohort members. Each donor provided a peripheral blood sample, and peripheral blood mononuclear cells were used for TCR beta sequencing. Genomic DNA was extracted from the blood cell samples with the Qiagen DNeasy Blood Extraction Kit. Measured from the cysteine to the phenylalanine, the CDR3 is 14 residues long. Of all the DNA, just the CDR3 is kept, 42 bases in frame from base 1. Looking up the germline V gene (reference sequence) yields CDR1 MNHEY and CDR2 SMNVEV. Ends trimmed: V by 4 bases, J by 3 bases; bases unmatched to a gene: 6. The protocol used for the library was the immunoSEQ multiplex PCR assay. For the multiplex PCR, a mixture combining 60 forward primers for TCR Vbeta segments and 13 reverse primers for TCR Jbeta segments was used. The CDR3 region of rearranged TCR beta genes was amplified from genomic DNA with a multiplex PCR assay. Amplified TCR beta libraries were sequenced as 87-base-pair reads on the Illumina HiSeq System. In the paper's pipeline: In a later analysis, tens of millions of unique TCR beta chains were counted across the approximately 620 repertoires, and roughly 10 million of these chains were shared by at least two donors. Raw reads were error-corrected and collapsed into unique sequences by a nearest-neighbor algorithm in which closely related sequences were merged to remove PCR and sequencing errors. To assign V, D and J gene segments, CDR3 sequences were aligned to IMGT reference sequences. For a sequence to be retained, a match of at least six nucleotides was required to both a V gene segment and a J gene segment. Rearrangements were classified as productive when the CDR3 lacked stop codons and remained in frame with V and J, and all other rearrangements were classified as non-productive. CDR3 was defined by IMGT convention, running from the second conserved V-encoded cysteine to the conserved J-encoded phenylalanine. Sequences without an unambiguous match to a single V gene segment were excluded from the earlier analysis of 587 of the donors. An earlier analysis of fewer than 650 of the donors classified V segments as functional when productive rearrangements were above 56.7% and as segregating when the standard deviation between donors was above 5%. A statistical classification framework was built to diagnose cytomegalovirus status from the catalog of TCR beta chain sequences. In a later analysis, TCR nucleotide sequences were compared against IMGT/GENE-DB human TR gene sequences so that V and J genes could be assigned. The TCRdist pipeline was used in a later analysis to assign CDR3 sequences and most-parsimonious VDJ recombination scenarios. In a later analysis, each TCR beta chain was defined by its CDR3 amino acid sequence together with its V-gene family, and reads lacking a unique V-gene family were excluded. As a way to deal with suspected cross-contamination and a sequencing artifact, a later analysis dropped roughly 600 nucleotide sequences that were highly shared and had low generation probability. For each public chain, a later analysis derived a clonal expansion index from normalized ranks of inferred template counts within each repertoire. In a later analysis, generation probabilities were computed using a VDJ recombination model fitted to out-of-frame rearrangements, and the results were checked against IGoR. In a later analysis, TCR-TCR, TCR-HLA and TCR-CMV co-occurrence was scored with hypergeometric tests, and a repertoire-size bias correction was applied to TCR pairs. To estimate false discovery rates, a later analysis permuted the HLA or CMV assignments 20 times. In a later analysis, co-occurring TCRs were grouped with DBSCAN, and TCRdist sequence similarity was added when clustering was performed within HLA-allele-positive subsets. Repertoires with fewer than 30,000 or more than 120,000 public chains, plus five repertoires with anomalous nucleotide sharing, were excluded from co-occurrence clustering. TCRdb provides this immuneACCESS table in a form limited to in-frame rearrangements. Some clones are lacking; in checked studies, under half of them reflect an unresolved V gene, and why the rest are absent is not known. The D gene and trimming were derived from the DNA, and the V and J assignments and clone size from that table. The table kept for this sample lists about 76,000 clones. The biggest ten clones account for roughly 5% of the sample.

Sequencing was carried out using PBMCs. The TCR sequence derives from a woman aged 40 to 55 in good health and CMV-seropositive. This receptor chain uses TRBV27 and TRBJ2-7; 7 bases in the junction line up with TRBD1. The DNA sequence is TGTGCCAGCAGTTCGACAGGGTCAAGCTACGAGCAGTACTTC. This yields the protein CASSSTGSSYEQYF.